Following are 2 T cell receptor beta chains from one sample sequenced in a study of CD8+CD57+ T cells in acquired aplastic anemia. Whoever was chosen for sequencing had shown CD8+CD57+ cell expansion by flow cytometry. Investigators profiled TCR beta VDJ and CDR3 from genomic DNA template. TCRdb ran MiXCR on the reads and lists one entry per CDR3 protein. The table shows tens of thousands of distinct CDR3 sequences, with about three quarters occurring only once. The sample was sorted CD4+, CD8+, or CD8+CD57+ T cells (not recorded which) from PBMCs. The receptor source for this set is a human donor with aplastic anemia.

The rearrangement uses TRBV19 and TRBJ1-2; 9 bases are shared with TRBD1. The CDR3 length is 14 residues. Germline CDR1 is LNHDA and CDR2 is SQIVND (reference sequence). J was trimmed by 5 bases and V by 6 bases; bases with no gene match: 7. The CDR3 reads CASSRDRALYGYTF. In nucleotides, the CDR3 is TGTGCCAGTAGCAGGGACAGGGCGCTATATGGCTACACCTTC.

V usage is TRBV15 and J usage is TRBJ1-2; D is uncertain. The CDR3 totals 16 residues. The V end was cut by 0 bases, the J end by 3 bases, with 14 bases between. Germline V gene data show CDR1 as LNHNV and CDR2 as YYDKDF (reference sequence). CDR3 amino acids: CATSRDRGGNYYGYTF. The CDR3 region has the DNA TGTGCCACCAGCAGAGATCGGGGAGGGAATTACTATGGCTACACCTTC.